Below are 8 T cell receptor beta chains sequenced from a single sample in a study of blood T cells in healthy people across ages. For the second PCR, which ran for 7 to 11 cycles, a sample-barcoded 5' primer and a J-beta primer mix were used. TCRdb recomputed calls from the 5' RACE reads with MiXCR, one row per CDR3 protein. The repertoire consists of 700,000 to 950,000 distinct CDR3 sequences, with around 40% occurring once and the leading ten covering roughly 19%. Sequences were obtained from blood. The receptors shown here come from a woman in her sixties or seventies in good health.

This clonotype was observed a handful of times. V gene TRBV6-1 combines with J gene TRBJ2-7, with 7 positions matching TRBD2. Germline CDR1 MNHNS, CDR2 SASEGT. There are 15 residues in the CDR3. Unmatched junction bases numbered 16, after V lost 10 bases and J lost 4 bases. The CDR3, as DNA: TGTGCCACCTCATCAAAGATGGGGCGGGGGTACGAGCAGTACTTC. As protein: CATSSKMGRGYEQYF.

A note on this clonotype: A much larger clone lies a single base off, so this may be a read error. The chain uses TRBV7-9 and TRBJ1-4; 9 bases are a match to TRBD1. Looked up from germline, CDR1 is SEHNR and CDR2 is FQNEAQ (reference sequence). This CDR3 has 15 amino acids. Unmatched junction bases numbered 5, after V lost 5 bases and J lost 4 bases. This CDR3 is CASSPGQGDNEKLFF. The CDR3 nucleotides read TGTGCCAGCAGCCCGGGACAGGGAGATAATGAAAAACTGTTTTTT.

This sequence joins TRBV20-1 and TRBJ1-1, with TRBD1 as a possible D gene (5 bases). Germline lookup yields CDR1 DFQATT and CDR2 SNEGSKA (reference sequence). This CDR3 contains 14 residues. The V end lost 6 bases, the J end lost 0 bases, and 14 bases lay between the germline ends. The CDR3 DNA follows: TGCAGTGCGCCCGGGACGACAATGAACACTGAAGCTTTCTTT. This translates into CSAPGTTMNTEAFF.

This clonotype was seen more than once but under ten times. The chain is built from TRBV20-1 and TRBJ2-5; possible D gene TRBD2, 5 bases. The CDR3 is 13 amino acids. Between the trimmed V and J ends, which lost 2 bases and 11 bases, there was a span of 18 bases. CDR1 DFQATT and CDR2 SNEGSKA come from the germline V gene (reference sequence). The CDR3 reads CSARSDYYNEQYF. Here the CDR3 DNA reads TGCAGTGCTAGATCTGACTATTACAATGAGCAGTACTTC.

This clonotype was counted only a few times. The J gene is TRBJ2-2, the V gene TRBV10-3, with TRBD2 matching 7 bases. Germline CDR1 and CDR2: ENHRY and SYGVKD. The CDR3 is 13 residues long. CDR3 DNA: TGTTCCACGGGGGAGGGTGTTACCGGGGAGCTGTTTTTT. It yields the protein CSTGEGVTGELFF.

This clonotype came up many times. V and J are TRBV20-1 and TRBJ2-7; 11 bases line up with TRBD2. The CDR3 has 13 amino acids. V dropped 5 bases and J dropped 4; count of bases not matched to a gene: 4. Germline CDR1 reads DFQATT; CDR2 reads SNEGSKA (reference sequence). The CDR3 nucleotides read TGCAGTGCTTCTAGCGGGGGGCAATACGAGCAGTACTTC. It specifies CSASSGGQYEQYF.

At least ten counts were recorded for this clonotype. The chain combines TRBV4-2 with TRBJ2-5; a weak D match, TRBD1 (6 bases). The length of the CDR3 is 14 residues. Trimming stripped 1 base from V and 1 base from J, with 7 bases between. The germline V gene encodes CDR1 LGHNA and CDR2 YNFKEQ. The CDR3: CASSQARGQETQYF. In DNA form, the CDR3 reads TGTGCCAGCAGCCAAGCCAGGGGCCAAGAGACCCAGTACTTC.

The V gene is TRBV12-3 or TRBV12-4, the J gene TRBJ1-4; D is ambiguous. V was pared by 6 bases and J by 5 bases, with 13 bases between. This CDR3 region has 14 residues. DNA of the CDR3: TGTGCCAGCAGCCGAGGGCAGCTCAATGAAAAACTGTTTTTT. It encodes CASSRGQLNEKLFF.